A selection of T cell receptor beta chains follows, all from one sample in a study of blood T cells in healthy people across ages. Each CDR3 protein gets one entry after TCRdb re-called the 5' RACE reads with MiXCR. This table holds approximately 2,000,000 distinct CDR3 sequences, 30% to 40% found once. Input material: blood. The receptors come from a human donor in good health. CDR3s include the opening cysteine and the closing phenylalanine or tryptophan. A D gene is named only where the DNA matches it firmly. Clone sizes are given selectively: once, few, many, or a class where the clone is expanded.

V gene: TRBV20-1; clone size: -; D gene: TRBD1; J gene: TRBJ2-7; CDR3 protein: CSARDREEVGEQYF; CDR3 DNA: TGCAGTGCTAGGGACAGGGAGGAGGTCGGCGAGCAGTACTTC
V gene: TRBV29-1; clone size: -; D gene: -; J gene: TRBJ1-4; CDR3 protein: CSVGAGREKLFF; CDR3 DNA: TGCAGCGTGGGGGCGGGTCGTGAAAAACTGTTTTTT
V gene: TRBV7-2; clone size: few; D gene: TRBD2; J gene: TRBJ2-5; CDR3 protein: CASSLWRGVQETQYF; CDR3 DNA: TGTGCCAGCAGCTTATGGCGGGGGGTCCAAGAGACCCAGTACTTC
V gene: TRBV15; clone size: few; D gene: TRBD1; J gene: TRBJ2-7; CDR3 protein: CATSREQGSYEQYF; CDR3 DNA: TGTGCCACCAGCAGAGAACAGGGGTCCTACGAGCAGTACTTC
V gene: TRBV20-1; clone size: few; D gene: -; J gene: TRBJ2-7; CDR3 protein: CSARDSQGRGFSYEQYF; CDR3 DNA: TGCAGTGCTAGAGATTCCCAAGGGCGGGGTTTCTCCTACGAGCAGTACTTC
V gene: TRBV29-1; clone size: once; D gene: -; J gene: TRBJ1-2; CDR3 protein: CSVFGQRDGYTF; CDR3 DNA: TGCAGCGTATTTGGACAGAGAGATGGCTACACCTTC
V gene: TRBV29-1; clone size: -; D gene: -; J gene: TRBJ1-2; CDR3 protein: CSVDSPGGGYTF; CDR3 DNA: TGCAGCGTTGATTCACCGGGGGGAGGCTACACCTTC
V gene: TRBV5-1; clone size: many; D gene: -; J gene: TRBJ1-2; CDR3 protein: CASSLAGEGYTF; CDR3 DNA: TGTGCCAGCAGTTTGGCGGGGGAAGGCTACACCTTC
V gene: TRBV11-2; clone size: many; D gene: TRBD2; J gene: TRBJ2-3; CDR3 protein: CASSLGALRAGVRDTQYF; CDR3 DNA: TGTGCCAGCAGCTTAGGTGCACTACGAGCGGGGGTTCGGGATACGCAGTATTTT
V gene: TRBV6-4; clone size: -; D gene: -; J gene: TRBJ2-3; CDR3 protein: CASSEEGEWEQYF; CDR3 DNA: TGTGCCAGCAGTGAGGAAGGGGAGTGGGAGCAGTATTTT
V gene: TRBV9; clone size: -; D gene: TRBD2; J gene: TRBJ2-3; CDR3 protein: CASSAAGDPPDTQYF; CDR3 DNA: TGTGCCAGCAGCGCAGCGGGGGATCCGCCAGATACGCAGTATTTT
V gene: TRBV20-1; clone size: -; D gene: -; J gene: TRBJ2-7; CDR3 protein: CSARSSGSFYEQYF; CDR3 DNA: TGCAGTGCTAGAAGTTCGGGCTCCTTCTACGAGCAGTACTTC
V gene: TRBV5-1; clone size: -; D gene: -; J gene: TRBJ1-1; CDR3 protein: CASSRNRAGGLVTEAFF; CDR3 DNA: TGCGCCAGCAGTCGGAATAGAGCTGGAGGTTTGGTCACTGAAGCTTTCTTT
V gene: TRBV12-3/TRBV12-4; clone size: -; D gene: -; J gene: TRBJ2-7; CDR3 protein: CASSFMGGEQYF; CDR3 DNA: TGTGCCAGCAGTTTTATGGGGGGCGAGCAGTACTTC
V gene: TRBV24-1; clone size: -; D gene: TRBD1; J gene: TRBJ1-1; CDR3 protein: CATSDSGGRNTEAFF; CDR3 DNA: TGTGCCACCAGTGATTCAGGGGGGAGGAACACTGAAGCTTTCTTT
V gene: TRBV20-1; clone size: few; D gene: -; J gene: TRBJ1-4; CDR3 protein: CSANAGGNEKLFF; CDR3 DNA: TGCAGTGCTAACGCCGGGGGGAATGAAAAACTGTTTTTT
V gene: TRBV19; clone size: -; D gene: -; J gene: TRBJ2-3; CDR3 protein: CASSMRDTDTQYF; CDR3 DNA: TGTGCCAGTAGTATGAGGGACACAGATACGCAGTATTTT
V gene: TRBV5-1; clone size: -; D gene: -; J gene: TRBJ2-5; CDR3 protein: CASSLKWVGETQYF; CDR3 DNA: TGCGCCAGCAGCTTGAAGTGGGTGGGGGAGACCCAGTACTTC
V gene: TRBV5-4; clone size: few; D gene: -; J gene: TRBJ1-5; CDR3 protein: CASSQGSDQPQHF; CDR3 DNA: TGTGCCAGCTCACAGGGCAGTGATCAGCCCCAGCATTTT
V gene: TRBV28; clone size: -; D gene: -; J gene: TRBJ2-6; CDR3 protein: CASSQATLVGANVLTF; CDR3 DNA: TGTGCCAGCAGTCAAGCGACCCTGGTGGGGGCCAACGTCCTGACTTTC
V gene: TRBV5-6; clone size: few; D gene: -; J gene: TRBJ2-7; CDR3 protein: CASSWGSDYEQYF; CDR3 DNA: TGTGCCAGCAGCTGGGGCAGTGATTACGAGCAGTACTTC
V gene: TRBV15; clone size: -; D gene: -; J gene: TRBJ2-3; CDR3 protein: CATSKRGGSTDTQYF; CDR3 DNA: TGTGCCACCAGCAAACGTGGGGGGAGCACAGATACGCAGTATTTT
V gene: TRBV9; clone size: -; D gene: -; J gene: TRBJ2-7; CDR3 protein: CASSVGRWPWDEQYF; CDR3 DNA: TGTGCCAGCAGCGTGGGAAGGTGGCCCTGGGACGAGCAGTACTTC
V gene: TRBV24-1; clone size: -; D gene: TRBD2; J gene: TRBJ2-6; CDR3 protein: CATSDPNQLPSGTKQSGANVLTF; CDR3 DNA: TGTGCCACCAGTGATCCGAATCAACTCCCTTCCGGGACTAAGCAGTCTGGGGCCAACGTCCTGACTTTC
V gene: TRBV5-1; clone size: -; D gene: TRBD1; J gene: TRBJ1-6; CDR3 protein: CTSSFGQEGSLHF; CDR3 DNA: TGCACCAGCAGCTTTGGACAGGAAGGTAGCCTCCACTTT
V gene: TRBV9; clone size: -; D gene: TRBD2; J gene: TRBJ2-2; CDR3 protein: CASSQLAGGGELFF; CDR3 DNA: TGTGCCAGCAGCCAACTAGCGGGAGGCGGGGAGCTGTTTTTT
V gene: TRBV5-1; clone size: -; D gene: TRBD1; J gene: TRBJ2-1; CDR3 protein: CASSAGRGQGREQFF; CDR3 DNA: TGCGCCAGCAGCGCCGGACGCGGACAGGGTAGGGAGCAGTTCTTC
V gene: TRBV7-2; clone size: -; D gene: -; J gene: TRBJ2-5; CDR3 protein: CASSLNGGTETQYF; CDR3 DNA: TGTGCCAGCAGCTTGAACGGGGGAACGGAGACCCAGTACTTC
V gene: TRBV4-1; clone size: -; D gene: TRBD1; J gene: TRBJ1-2; CDR3 protein: CASSQRTGDGYTF; CDR3 DNA: TGCGCCAGCAGCCAGCGGACAGGGGATGGCTACACCTTC
V gene: TRBV7-2; clone size: -; D gene: -; J gene: TRBJ1-5; CDR3 protein: CASSPSGDQPQHF; CDR3 DNA: TGTGCCAGCAGCCCGTCAGGGGATCAGCCCCAGCATTTT
V gene: TRBV5-5; clone size: once; D gene: -; J gene: TRBJ1-2; CDR3 protein: CASGLVWNGDDGYTF; CDR3 DNA: TGTGCCAGCGGCTTGGTGTGGAACGGGGATGATGGCTACACCTTC
V gene: TRBV5-1; clone size: -; D gene: -; J gene: TRBJ1-6; CDR3 protein: CASSLGANNSPLHF; CDR3 DNA: TGCGCCAGCAGCTTGGGGGCGAATAATTCACCCCTCCACTTT
V gene: TRBV29-1; clone size: few; D gene: TRBD1; J gene: TRBJ2-5; CDR3 protein: CSDPPGTDPSETQYF; CDR3 DNA: TGCAGCGACCCTCCAGGGACAGACCCTTCGGAGACCCAGTACTTC
V gene: TRBV6-1; clone size: -; D gene: -; J gene: TRBJ2-5; CDR3 protein: CASSEGRGQQETQYF; CDR3 DNA: TGTGCCAGCAGTGAAGGTAGAGGACAGCAAGAGACCCAGTACTTC
V gene: TRBV6-5; clone size: -; D gene: TRBD1; J gene: TRBJ1-1; CDR3 protein: CASSRHPGQDHLEAFF; CDR3 DNA: TGTGCCAGCAGTCGCCATCCGGGACAGGACCACCTTGAAGCTTTCTTT
V gene: TRBV20-1; clone size: -; D gene: -; J gene: TRBJ1-2; CDR3 protein: CSAKTDSYYGYTF; CDR3 DNA: TGCAGTGCTAAAACGGACAGTTACTATGGCTACACCTTC
V gene: TRBV7-9; clone size: few; D gene: -; J gene: TRBJ1-2; CDR3 protein: CASSISRAGRYGYTF; CDR3 DNA: TGTGCCAGCAGTATATCCAGGGCAGGAAGATATGGCTACACCTTC
V gene: TRBV7-9; clone size: -; D gene: -; J gene: TRBJ2-5; CDR3 protein: CASSLAAWQEETQYF; CDR3 DNA: TGTGCCAGCAGCTTAGCGGCGTGGCAAGAGGAGACCCAGTACTTC
V gene: TRBV6-2/TRBV6-3; clone size: -; D gene: -; J gene: TRBJ2-3; CDR3 protein: CASTNAIRDTQYF; CDR3 DNA: TGTGCCAGCACCAATGCGATCAGGGATACGCAGTATTTT
V gene: TRBV2; clone size: -; D gene: TRBD1; J gene: TRBJ1-1; CDR3 protein: CASSEMTGYTEAFF; CDR3 DNA: TGTGCCAGCAGTGAGATGACAGGGTACACTGAAGCTTTCTTT
V gene: TRBV4-2; clone size: -; D gene: -; J gene: TRBJ2-1; CDR3 protein: CASTDERENEQFF; CDR3 DNA: TGTGCCAGCACCGATGAAAGGGAGAATGAGCAGTTCTTC
V gene: TRBV15; clone size: -; D gene: TRBD1; J gene: TRBJ1-1; CDR3 protein: CATSRDPGQLNTEAFF; CDR3 DNA: TGTGCCACCAGCAGAGATCCGGGACAGTTGAACACTGAAGCTTTCTTT